These 10 T cell receptor beta chains were all obtained from the same sample, sequenced in a study of cytomegalovirus exposure and HLA in healthy donors. The PCR ran on 60 Vbeta and 13 Jbeta primers. Data came from immunoSEQ multiplex PCR; TCRdb stores just in-frame clones and leaves some out. In all, the sample yields under 95,000 clones. The source material was PBMCs. The receptors here all came from a female donor in good health and CMV-seropositive.

The J gene is TRBJ1-5, the V gene TRBV28; D not resolved. The CDR3 runs to 15 residues. Germline CDR1 reads MDHEN; CDR2 reads SYDVKM. V gave up 5 bases and J gave up 4 bases, with 15 bases separating them. Written as DNA, the CDR3 is TGTGCCAGCAGTCCCTGGGGAGGTCGGAATCAGCCCCAGCATTTT. Protein product: CASSPWGGRNQPQHF.

The chain links TRBV18 to TRBJ2-1; a weak D match, TRBD1 (5 bases). The CDR3 is made up of 16 amino acids. Per the germline V gene, CDR1 is KGHSH and CDR2 is LQKENI. The V end was cut by 5 bases, the J end by 5 bases, with 19 bases between. The CDR3 DNA follows: TGTGCCAGCTCAGGACCAGGGTACTTATCGAACAATGAGCAGTTCTTC. It specifies CASSGPGYLSNNEQFF.

This chain connects TRBV4-2 to TRBJ2-2; TRBD2 aligns across 9 bases. The CDR3 runs to 17 residues. CDR1 is LGHNA, CDR2 YNFKEQ, per germline. The ends lost 1 base at V and 5 bases at J; junction bases unmatched: 8. CDR3 protein: CASSQAGLAGTTGELFF. CDR3 DNA sequence: TGTGCCAGCAGCCAAGCTGGTCTAGCGGGAACTACCGGGGAGCTGTTTTTT.

The chain combines TRBV4-1 with TRBJ1-3; D gene uncertain. The V and J ends lost 0 bases and 1 base respectively, with 4 bases between them. Germline CDR1 MGHRA, CDR2 YSYEKL. The CDR3 sequence is 14 residues long. CDR3 DNA: TGCGCCAGCAGCCAAGAGGCATCTGGAAACACCATATATTTT. It translates to CASSQEASGNTIYF.

The gene calls are TRBV6-5 and TRBJ1-1; the match to TRBD1 covers 7 bases. The J segment lost 3 bases and the V segment lost 2 bases, leaving 9 bases of the junction unmatched. The length of the CDR3 is 16 residues. From germline, CDR1 is MNHEY and CDR2 SVGAGI. The CDR3 DNA is TGTGCCAGCAGTTACCCCCGGACAGGAGGGGACACTGAAGCTTTCTTT. Its translation: CASSYPRTGGDTEAFF.

The V call is TRBV18, the J call TRBJ1-1, with a possible D match to TRBD1 (5 bases). CDR3 length: 16 residues. Germline CDR1 is KGHSH and CDR2 is LQKENI. V was trimmed by 1 base and J by 3 bases, leaving 15 bases between them. The CDR3: CASSPLTAGGYTEAFF. The CDR3 DNA sequence: TGTGCCAGCTCACCACTAACTGCTGGGGGGTACACTGAAGCTTTCTTT.

This chain links TRBV6-5 with TRBJ2-2; D not resolved. Germline CDR1 is MNHEY and CDR2 is SVGAGI. Deletions cut 0 bases from V and 3 bases from J, with 5 bases between. The length of the CDR3 is 14 residues. CDR3 in DNA: TGTGCCAGCAGTTACTCGGCGGACACCGGGGAGCTGTTTTTT. It is translated as CASSYSADTGELFF.

The chain joins TRBV27 to TRBJ1-5; no firm D call. This CDR3 is 13 amino acids long. The V end was cut by 3 bases, the J end by 2 bases, with 5 bases between. CDR1 and CDR2 (germline): MNHEY, SMNVEV (reference sequence). The CDR3 coding sequence is TGTGCCAGCAGTTTGAGCCGCAATCAGCCCCAGCATTTT. Its translation is CASSLSRNQPQHF.

V is TRBV29-1 and J is TRBJ2-1; D may be TRBD2 (5 bases). Germline CDR1 SQVTM, CDR2 ANQGSEA. Deletions cut 6 bases from V and 5 bases from J, with 8 bases between. This CDR3 has 11 residues. The CDR3 DNA sequence: TGCAGCGTGTTGAGGGACAATGAGCAGTTCTTC. Translating gives CSVLRDNEQFF.

The chain joins TRBV5-1 to TRBJ1-5; D gene unclear. Trimming left V 2 bases short and J 6 bases short, with 9 bases between. The germline gives CDR1 SGHRS, CDR2 YFSETQ. This CDR3 spans 13 amino acids. CDR3: CASSFDGRQPQHF. In DNA form, the CDR3 reads TGCGCCAGCAGCTTTGATGGGCGTCAGCCCCAGCATTTT.